This record covers a single T cell receptor (beta chain). These data originate in a study of cytomegalovirus exposure and HLA in healthy donors. Amplification used 60 Vbeta primers and 13 Jbeta primers. Libraries were prepared by immunoSEQ multiplex PCR; TCRdb keeps only in-frame clonotypes and omits some of them. The data hold about 94,000 clones, with around 76% observed a single time. Healthy donors of bone marrow made up the group. The sequence derives from a middle-aged man in good health and CMV-seropositive. The sequenced sample was PBMCs.

In DNA, the CDR3 is TGTGCCAGCAGTGAAGACAGGGACGGGGAGCTGTTTTTT. Its translation is CASSEDRDGELFF. The chain combines TRBV6-1 with TRBJ2-2, with a possible D match to TRBD1 (6 bases). The V end lost 1 base, the J end lost 7 bases, and 7 bases lay between the germline ends. CDR1 and CDR2 (germline): MNHNS, SASEGT. CDR3 length: 13 amino acids.